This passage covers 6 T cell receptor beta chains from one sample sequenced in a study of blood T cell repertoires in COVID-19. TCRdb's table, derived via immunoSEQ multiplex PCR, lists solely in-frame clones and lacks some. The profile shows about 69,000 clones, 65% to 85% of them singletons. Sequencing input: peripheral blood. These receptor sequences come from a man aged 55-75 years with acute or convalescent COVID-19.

The CDR3 DNA is TGTGCCAGCAGCTTAGCGGCCTCCGGGGAGCTGTTTTTT. It specifies CASSLAASGELFF. The J gene is TRBJ2-2, the V gene TRBV7-2; no clear D. CDR1 SGHTA and CDR2 FQGNSA come from the germline V gene. The CDR3 length is 13 residues. V was clipped by 0 bases and J by 6 bases, with 5 bases between them.

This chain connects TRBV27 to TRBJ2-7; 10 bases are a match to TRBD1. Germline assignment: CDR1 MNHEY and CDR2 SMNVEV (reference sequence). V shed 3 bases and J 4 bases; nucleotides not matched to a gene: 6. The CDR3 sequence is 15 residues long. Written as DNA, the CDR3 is TGTGCCAGCAGTTTTTCCGGGACAGGGGTTTACGAGCAGTACTTC. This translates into CASSFSGTGVYEQYF.

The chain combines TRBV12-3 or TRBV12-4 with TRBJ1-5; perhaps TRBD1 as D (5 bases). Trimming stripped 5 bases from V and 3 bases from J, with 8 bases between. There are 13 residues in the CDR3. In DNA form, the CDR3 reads TGTGCCAGCAGTCGACAGATCAATCAGCCCCAGCATTTT. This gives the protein CASSRQINQPQHF.

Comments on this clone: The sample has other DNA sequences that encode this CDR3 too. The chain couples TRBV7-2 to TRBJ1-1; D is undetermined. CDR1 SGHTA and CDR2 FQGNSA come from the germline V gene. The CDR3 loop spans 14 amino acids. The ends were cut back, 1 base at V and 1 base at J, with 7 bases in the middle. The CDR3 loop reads CASSLDRANTEAFF. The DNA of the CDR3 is TGTGCCAGCAGCTTAGACAGAGCGAACACTGAAGCTTTCTTT. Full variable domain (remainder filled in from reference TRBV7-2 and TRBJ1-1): GAGVSQSPSNKVTEKGKDVELRCDPISGHTALYWYRQSLGQGLEFLIYFQGNSAPDKSGLPSDRFSAERTGGSVSTLTIQRTQQEDSAVYLCASSLDRANTEAFFGQGTRLTVV.

The CDR3 spells CASGKGQGGYNEQFF. The DNA of the CDR3 is TGTGCTAGTGGTAAGGGACAGGGTGGCTACAATGAGCAGTTCTTC. The V and J genes are TRBV12-5 and TRBJ2-1; 9 nucleotides agree with TRBD1. V lost 5 bases, J lost 3 bases, and 5 bases stayed unmatched. The germline V gene encodes CDR1 LGHNT and CDR2 FRNRAP. This CDR3 has 15 residues.

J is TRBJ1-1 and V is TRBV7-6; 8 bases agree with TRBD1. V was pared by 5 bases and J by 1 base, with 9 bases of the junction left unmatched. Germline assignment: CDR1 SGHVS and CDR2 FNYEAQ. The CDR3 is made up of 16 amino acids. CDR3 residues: CASSQHRTGRNTEAFF. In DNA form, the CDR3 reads TGTGCCAGCAGCCAACACCGGACAGGGAGGAACACTGAAGCTTTCTTT.